Listed below are T cell receptor beta chains from one sample, sequenced in a study of blood T cell repertoires in COVID-19. Repertoires were generated with immunoSEQ multiplex PCR, while TCRdb's copy carries only in-frame clones and drops some. The repertoire holds fewer than 400,000 clones, with roughly 90% as singletons. Sequenced: PBMCs or T cells enriched from blood (not recorded which). The receptor set was obtained from a woman aged 25 to 39 who had been exposed to COVID-19. The CDR3 runs from the conserved cysteine through the conserved F or W.

>TRBV12-3/TRBV12-4|TRBJ1-1
CASSFMANTEAFF
>TRBV7-2|TRBJ1-5
CASSLIGTGLNQPQHF
>TRBV11-1|TRBJ2-1
CASSFRRDLSYNEQFF
>TRBV12-3/TRBV12-4|TRBJ1-2
CASTTGVSQGYTF
>TRBV18|TRBJ2-7
CASSPERGTGLFYEQYF
>TRBV6-5|TRBJ1-2
CASTLLSFSHGYTF
>TRBV5-1|TRBJ2-2
CASSLAPSYTGELFF
>TRBV20-1|TRBJ2-6
CSASGGSGANVLTF
>TRBV27|TRBJ1-2
CASSPTGGALGYTF
>TRBV11-2|TRBJ2-6
CASSLGRQGAGANVLTF
>TRBV7-2|TRBJ1-2
CASSPRAGAANYGYTF
>TRBV18|TRBJ1-4
CASSPQGGDEKLFF